Listed below are T cell receptor beta chains from one sample, sequenced in a study of radiotherapy plus CTLA-4 blockade in lung cancer. Sequencing was performed with immunoSEQ multiplex PCR; in TCRdb, only in-frame clones are kept and a portion is missing. The repertoire holds some 37,000 clones, with over 65% as singletons. This specimen consisted of peripheral blood, obtained from a patient treated with radiotherapy plus ipilimumab. The receptors were gathered from a human donor with non-small cell lung cancer who had stable disease on radiotherapy plus ipilimumab. Both conserved end residues are part of each CDR3. Each record gives: clone size, J gene, D gene, V gene, CDR3 protein, CDR3 DNA. A D gene is named only where the DNA matches it firmly. Expanded clones get a size class; other rows say once, few or many, or leave the size out.

>NA|TRBJ1-6|TRBD1|TRBV6-5
CASSYKGQFSPLHF
TGTGCCAGCAGTTACAAGGGACAGTTTTCACCCCTCCACTTT
>NA|TRBJ2-1|TRBD1|TRBV10-3
CAISEWTGHNEQFF
TGTGCCATCAGTGAGTGGACAGGGCACAATGAGCAGTTCTTC
>NA|TRBJ2-2|NA|TRBV27
CASSLVPEHRGAVF
TGTGCCAGCAGTTTAGTTCCCGAACACCGGGGAGCTGTTTTT
>NA|TRBJ1-2|NA|TRBV6-1
CASSEGDRANYGYTF
TGTGCCAGCAGCGAAGGGGACCGGGCTAACTATGGCTACACCTTC
>few|TRBJ2-7|NA|TRBV10-3
CAILESGREQYF
TGTGCCATCCTGGAATCAGGTCGAGAGCAGTACTTC
>NA|TRBJ2-5|TRBD1|TRBV14
CASSQETGFPQETQYF
TGTGCCAGCAGCCAAGAGACAGGGTTTCCCCAAGAGACCCAGTACTTC
>NA|TRBJ1-2|NA|TRBV29-1
CSVEITKGGVGYTF
TGCAGCGTTGAGATCACTAAAGGGGGGGTTGGCTACACCTTC
>NA|TRBJ1-3|NA|TRBV13
CASSYRKAGDSGNTIYF
TGTGCCAGCAGCTACAGAAAAGCAGGGGACTCTGGAAACACCATATATTTT
>NA|TRBJ1-2|NA|TRBV7-3
CASSPGAGGYGYTF
TGTGCCAGCAGCCCCGGAGCGGGTGGCTATGGCTACACCTTC
>NA|TRBJ2-1|TRBD2|TRBV14
CASSPLTGGPYNEQFF
TGTGCCAGCAGCCCCTTAACGGGGGGGCCTTACAATGAGCAGTTCTTC
>NA|TRBJ2-7|NA|TRBV9
CASSLRDSPRYEQYF
TGTGCCAGCAGCCTGCGGGACAGTCCCCGTTACGAGCAGTACTTC
>NA|TRBJ1-5|NA|TRBV16
CASSQYGVQPQHF
TGTGCCAGCAGCCAATACGGGGTTCAGCCCCAGCATTTT
>NA|TRBJ1-2|TRBD1|TRBV29-1
CSVGTGGNYGYTF
TGCAGCGTTGGGACAGGGGGTAACTATGGCTACACCTTC
>NA|TRBJ1-1|TRBD1|TRBV28
CAINRGRFTNTEAFF
TGTGCCATAAACAGGGGGAGGTTTACGAACACTGAAGCTTTCTTT
>NA|TRBJ1-1|TRBD1|TRBV29-1
CSVRQGATEAFF
TGCAGCGTTAGACAGGGAGCCACTGAAGCTTTCTTT
>NA|TRBJ1-1|NA|TRBV27
CASRLGGNTEAFF
TGTGCCAGCAGACTCGGCGGGAACACTGAAGCTTTCTTT
>NA|TRBJ2-6|NA|TRBV4-3
CASSQDVQGRVVGANVLTF
TGCGCCAGCAGCCAAGATGTACAGGGAAGGGTGGTAGGGGCCAACGTCCTGACTTTC
>NA|TRBJ1-1|NA|TRBV19
CASSNTGRAGGPEAFF
TGTGCCAGTAGTAATACAGGGAGGGCGGGAGGCCCTGAAGCTTTCTTT
>NA|TRBJ2-7|NA|TRBV5-1
CASSSLQGTLYEQYF
TGCGCCAGCAGCTCCCTACAGGGAACCCTCTACGAGCAGTACTTC
>NA|TRBJ2-1|TRBD1|TRBV6-1
CASSAKTGGNEQFF
TGTGCCAGCAGTGCTAAGACAGGGGGGAATGAGCAGTTCTTC
>once|TRBJ1-3|TRBD1|TRBV9
CASSVGQGLAGNTIYF
TGTGCCAGCAGCGTCGGACAGGGCTTGGCTGGAAACACCATATATTTT
>NA|TRBJ1-1|NA|TRBV27
CASSLSGYTEAFF
TGTGCCAGCAGTTTATCAGGGTACACTGAAGCTTTCTTT